The source of this T cell receptor beta chain is a study of beta chain features in type 1 diabetes. In germline, CDR1 is SGHTA, CDR2 FQGNSA. With V trimmed by 5 bases and J by 0 bases, 6 bases remained unmatched. This CDR3 has 16 amino acids. Study-wide points: Moderate but significant shortening of TCRB CDR3s was recorded in all four CD4+ subsets from Type 1 diabetes patients.

The isolated RNA, all of it, was reverse transcribed, so expressed TCRB transcripts were what got sequenced. TCRdb's table, derived via immunoSEQ multiplex PCR, lists solely in-frame clones and lacks some. The data hold 600,000 to 700,000 clones, with roughly 12% observed a single time. Concerning this clone itself: What it binds is not known.

The rearrangement links TRBV7-2 to TRBJ2-7; 11 bases are a match to TRBD2. The sample consisted of naive CD4+ T cells from blood. The receptor comes from a man aged 25-45 years with type 1 diabetes. CDR3 amino acids: CASSQTGTSGSYEQYF. The CDR3 DNA follows: TGTGCCAGCAGCCAGACCGGGACTAGCGGCTCCTACGAGCAGTACTTC. Full variable domain (remainder filled in from reference TRBV7-2 and TRBJ2-7): GAGVSQSPSNKVTEKGKDVELRCDPISGHTALYWYRQSLGQGLEFLIYFQGNSAPDKSGLPSDRFSAERTGGSVSTLTIQRTQQEDSAVYLCASSQTGTSGSYEQYFGPGTRLTVT.